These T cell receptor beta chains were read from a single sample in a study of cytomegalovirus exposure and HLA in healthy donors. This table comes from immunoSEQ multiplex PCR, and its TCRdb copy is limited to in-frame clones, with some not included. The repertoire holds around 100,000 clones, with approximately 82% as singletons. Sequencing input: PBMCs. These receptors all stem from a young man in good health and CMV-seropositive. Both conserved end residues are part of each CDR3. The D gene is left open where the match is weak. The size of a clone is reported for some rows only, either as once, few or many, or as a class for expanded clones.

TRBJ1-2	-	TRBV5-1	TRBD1	TGCGCCAGCAGCTTAACCGGGACAGGACTTTCCTATGGCTACACCTTC	CASSLTGTGLSYGYTF
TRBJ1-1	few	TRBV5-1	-	TGCGCCAGCAGCTTGGGAAGGGGTGTGAACACTGAAGCTTTCTTT	CASSLGRGVNTEAFF
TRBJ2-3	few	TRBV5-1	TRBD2	TGCGCCAGCAGCTTGACGGGAGGAGGCACAGATACGCAGTATTTT	CASSLTGGGTDTQYF
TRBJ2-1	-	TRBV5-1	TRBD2	TGCGCCAGCAGCTTGAACCTAGCGGGAGGCGGGGAGCAGTTCTTC	CASSLNLAGGGEQFF
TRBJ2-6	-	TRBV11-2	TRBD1	TGTGCCAGCAGCCAAATGTACAGGGGTCGTTCTGGGGCCAACGTCCTGACTTTC	CASSQMYRGRSGANVLTF
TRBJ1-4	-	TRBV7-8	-	TGTGCCAGCAGCCAATTCACCAGGGCAACTAATGAAAAACTGTTTTTT	CASSQFTRATNEKLFF
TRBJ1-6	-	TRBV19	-	TGTGCCAGTAGGACGACCATGGGGGGGCGCGGTGCAGGTTCACCCCTCCACTTT	CASRTTMGGRGAGSPLHF
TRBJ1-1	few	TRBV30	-	TGTGCCTGGGATGGGAGTGGTTCGAACACTGAAGCTTTCTTT	CAWDGSGSNTEAFF
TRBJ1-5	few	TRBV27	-	TGTGCCAGCAGTTTCTCTGTACAGGGAGATCAGCCCCAGCATTTT	CASSFSVQGDQPQHF
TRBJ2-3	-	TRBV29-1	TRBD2	TGCAGCGCACGACTGACTAGCGGGAGCACAGATACGCAGTATTTT	CSARLTSGSTDTQYF
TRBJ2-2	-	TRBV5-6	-	TGTGCCAGCAGCTTGGTCGGGACACCCGACGGGGAGCTGTTTTTT	CASSLVGTPDGELFF
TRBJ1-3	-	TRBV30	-	TGTGCCTGGAGTGTAGATTTTCGCAGCTCTGGAAACACCATATATTTT	CAWSVDFRSSGNTIYF
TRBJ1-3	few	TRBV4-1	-	TGCGCCAGCAGTAAAAGGAGCGTGAGAGGAAACACCATATATTTT	CASSKRSVRGNTIYF
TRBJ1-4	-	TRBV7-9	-	TGTGCCACCAGTCCCGGCGGGGGCGGTAATGAAAAACTGTTTTTT	CATSPGGGGNEKLFF
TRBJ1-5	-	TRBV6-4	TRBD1	TGTGCCAGCAGTGACCCGGACAGGGGCAATCAGCCCCAGCATTTT	CASSDPDRGNQPQHF
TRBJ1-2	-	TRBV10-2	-	TGCGCCAGCTACCAGGGTATGGGCTACACCTTC	CASYQGMGYTF
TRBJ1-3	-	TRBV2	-	TGTGCCAGCAGTCCAGAGAGGGCAGGAAACACCATATATTTT	CASSPERAGNTIYF
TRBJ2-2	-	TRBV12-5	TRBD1	TGTGCTAGTGGTTTATGGACAGGATACACCGGGGAGCTGTTTTTT	CASGLWTGYTGELFF
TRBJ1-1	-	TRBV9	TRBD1	TGTGCCAGCAGCAAGGGACAGGGAGCACTGAACACTGAAGCTTTCTTT	CASSKGQGALNTEAFF
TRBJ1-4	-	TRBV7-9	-	TGTGCCAGCAGCTTAGGTGGGAGTAATGAAAAACTGTTTTTT	CASSLGGSNEKLFF
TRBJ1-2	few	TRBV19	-	TGTGCCAGTAGTATAGGTCTGAGAGAGGGCTACACCTTC	CASSIGLREGYTF
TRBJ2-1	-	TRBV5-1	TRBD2	TGCGCCAGCAATTTAGCGGGGGGGCCTTCCCTCAATGAGCAGTTCTTC	CASNLAGGPSLNEQFF
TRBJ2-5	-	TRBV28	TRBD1	TGTGCCAGCAGTCCTTATATTCGCAGGGGGTTGGAGACCCAGTACTTC	CASSPYIRRGLETQYF
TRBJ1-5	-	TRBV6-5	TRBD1	TGTGCCAGCAGGGGAGGACAGGGGGATCAGCCCCAGCATTTT	CASRGGQGDQPQHF
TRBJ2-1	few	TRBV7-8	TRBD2	TGTGCCAGCAGCTTAGGCGGGGGGGCAAACAATGAGCAGTTCTTC	CASSLGGGANNEQFF
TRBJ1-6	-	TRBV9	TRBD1	TGTGCCAGCAGCGTCCGGGACAGGAGCTCCTATAATTCACCCCTCCACTTT	CASSVRDRSSYNSPLHF
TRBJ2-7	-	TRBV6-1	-	TGTGCCAGCGGTCCGAAGCTCTACGAGCAGTACTTC	CASGPKLYEQYF
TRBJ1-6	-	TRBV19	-	TGTGCCAGTAGTATGGAGGGTTCCTATAATTCACCCCTCCACTTT	CASSMEGSYNSPLHF
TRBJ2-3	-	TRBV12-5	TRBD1	TGTGCTAGTGGTCTGGGACAGGGGGGAGATACGCAGTATTTT	CASGLGQGGDTQYF
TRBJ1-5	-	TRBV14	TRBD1	TGTGCCAGCAGTCCAGCCGGGACAGGGGGCAATCAGCCCCAGCATTTT	CASSPAGTGGNQPQHF
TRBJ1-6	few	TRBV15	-	TGTGCCACCAGCACCTCACCGGGGGTAGGAGTTTCACCCCTCCACTTT	CATSTSPGVGVSPLHF
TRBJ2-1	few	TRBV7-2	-	TGTGCCAGCAGCTTGGGCCCGAACAATGAGCAGTTCTTC	CASSLGPNNEQFF
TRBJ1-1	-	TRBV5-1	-	TGCGCCAGCACCTCCCGGGGGATCGAAAACACTGAAGCTTTCTTT	CASTSRGIENTEAFF
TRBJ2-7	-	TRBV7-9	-	TGTGCCAGCAGCTTTCTTGCGGATGACGAGCAGTACTTC	CASSFLADDEQYF
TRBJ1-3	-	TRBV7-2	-	TGTGCCAGCACCCGGGAGGGCAGCCTCTCTGGAAACACCATATATTTT	CASTREGSLSGNTIYF
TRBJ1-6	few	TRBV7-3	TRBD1	TGTGCCAGCAGCTTGTCGGGACAGGGGGTTTCGGCCCTCCACTTT	CASSLSGQGVSALHF
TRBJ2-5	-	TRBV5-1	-	TGCGCCAGCAGCTTGGAGGCAGGGTCCATAGAGACCCAGTACTTC	CASSLEAGSIETQYF
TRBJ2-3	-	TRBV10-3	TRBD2	TGTGCCACCCGGGACTACATCATGGGAGATACGCAGTATTTT	CATRDYIMGDTQYF
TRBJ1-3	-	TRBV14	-	TGTGCCAGCAGCCAATGGGGGCGTCCTGGAAACACCATATATTTT	CASSQWGRPGNTIYF
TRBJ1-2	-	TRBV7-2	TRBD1	TGTGCCAGCAGCTCAGATCCCAGGGGGGCGCTCCCTGTTAATGGCTACACCTTC	CASSSDPRGALPVNGYTF